This entry features one TCR beta chain sequence. The data originate from a study of blood T cell repertoires in COVID-19. The repertoire was sequenced with immunoSEQ multiplex PCR; TCRdb's copy has only in-frame clones and lacks some. The repertoire consists of about 250,000 clones, with approximately 80% occurring once and the leading ten covering about 4%. CDR3 length: 14 amino acids. The ends were cut back, 0 bases at V and 6 bases at J, with 11 bases in the middle. Germline V gene sequence: CDR1 LGHDT, CDR2 YNNKEL (reference sequence). The receptor was isolated from a woman aged 40 to 49 with active or convalescent COVID-19. The V and J genes are TRBV3-1 (or the pseudogene TRBV3-2) and TRBJ1-1, with D unresolved. Material for sequencing was peripheral blood. The CDR3 here is CASSQEAASPEAFF. CDR3 in DNA: TGTGCCAGCAGCCAAGAGGCCGCATCGCCTGAAGCTTTCTTT.